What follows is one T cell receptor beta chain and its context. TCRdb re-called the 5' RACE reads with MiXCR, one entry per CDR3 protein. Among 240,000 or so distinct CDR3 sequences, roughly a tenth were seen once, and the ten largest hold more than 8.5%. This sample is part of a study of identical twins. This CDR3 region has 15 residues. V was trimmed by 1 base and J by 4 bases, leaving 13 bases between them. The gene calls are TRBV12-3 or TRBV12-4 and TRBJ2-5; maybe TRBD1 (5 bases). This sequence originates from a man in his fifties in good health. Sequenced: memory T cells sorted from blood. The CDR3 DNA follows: TGTGCCAGCAGTTTAGACAGGAGATATTCAGAGACCCAGTACTTC. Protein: CASSLDRRYSETQYF.